This TCR beta chain is from a study of early T cells in non-severe SARS-CoV-2 infection. Whole-study context: Unsorted whole-blood RNA was sequenced in bulk, leaving chains unpaired.

Unique molecular identifiers (one per individual cDNA molecule) were attached. TCRdb re-derived calls from the 5' RACE reads in MiXCR, one entry per CDR3 protein. The data hold tens of thousands of distinct CDR3 sequences, with 10% to 12% observed a single time. The CDR3 length is 15 residues. In germline, CDR1 is SQVTM, CDR2 ANQGSEA. The ends lost 4 bases at V and 2 bases at J; junction bases unmatched: 4. Sample: whole blood, taken at baseline. The clonotype was recovered from an adult who was a healthcare worker with PCR-confirmed SARS-CoV-2 infection or an uninfected control (not recorded which). The chain links TRBV29-1 to TRBJ2-1; 11 bases align to TRBD2. Here the CDR3 DNA reads TGCAGCGTTGCGTCGACTAGCGGGGCCTACAATGAGCAGTTCTTC. The encoded protein is CSVASTSGAYNEQFF.